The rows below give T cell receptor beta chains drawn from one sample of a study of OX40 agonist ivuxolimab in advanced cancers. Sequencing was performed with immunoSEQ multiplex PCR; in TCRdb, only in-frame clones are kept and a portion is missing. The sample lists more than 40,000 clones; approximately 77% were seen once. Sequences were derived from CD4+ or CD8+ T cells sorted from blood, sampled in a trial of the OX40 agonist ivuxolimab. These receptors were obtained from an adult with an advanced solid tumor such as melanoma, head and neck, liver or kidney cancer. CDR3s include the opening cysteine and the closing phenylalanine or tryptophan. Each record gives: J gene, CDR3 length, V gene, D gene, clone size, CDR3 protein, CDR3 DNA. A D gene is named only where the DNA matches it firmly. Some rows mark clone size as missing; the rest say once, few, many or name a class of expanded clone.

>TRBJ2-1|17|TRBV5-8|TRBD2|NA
CASSLDGRASSYNEQFF
TGTGCCAGCAGCTTGGACGGGAGGGCCTCCTCCTACAATGAGCAGTTCTTC
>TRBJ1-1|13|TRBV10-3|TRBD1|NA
CAISTGTEIEAFF
TGTGCCATCAGTACCGGGACAGAAATTGAAGCTTTCTTT
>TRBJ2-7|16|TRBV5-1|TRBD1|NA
CASSLSTGTALYEQYF
TGCGCCAGCAGCTTGTCTACCGGGACAGCACTCTACGAGCAGTACTTC
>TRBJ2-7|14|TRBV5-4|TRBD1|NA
CASSGRGTVGEQYF
TGTGCCAGCAGCGGGAGAGGGACAGTGGGGGAGCAGTACTTC
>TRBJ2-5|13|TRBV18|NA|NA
CASSLAFRETQYF
TGTGCCAGCTCACTCGCGTTTCGGGAGACCCAGTACTTC
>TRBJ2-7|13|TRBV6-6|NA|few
CASSRGGTGEQYF
TGTGCCAGCAGTAGGGGAGGTACGGGGGAGCAGTACTTC
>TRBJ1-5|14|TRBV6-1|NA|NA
CASSTYRANQPQHF
TGTGCCAGCAGTACCTACAGGGCGAATCAGCCCCAGCATTTT
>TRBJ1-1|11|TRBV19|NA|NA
CASRRTVEAFF
TGTGCCAGTAGACGGACAGTTGAAGCTTTCTTT
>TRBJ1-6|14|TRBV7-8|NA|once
CASSEDSYNSPLHF
TGTGCCAGCAGCGAAGACAGTTATAATTCACCCCTCCACTTT
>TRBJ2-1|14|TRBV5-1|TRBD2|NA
CASGQLGLAYEQFF
TGCGCCAGCGGCCAACTTGGACTAGCCTATGAGCAGTTCTTC
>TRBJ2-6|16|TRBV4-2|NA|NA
CASSPSEPLGANVLTF
TGTGCCAGCAGCCCTTCCGAACCACTTGGGGCCAACGTCCTGACTTTC
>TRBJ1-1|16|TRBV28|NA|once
CASSLSDLIMNTEAFF
TGTGCCAGCAGTTTATCCGACTTAATAATGAACACTGAAGCTTTCTTT
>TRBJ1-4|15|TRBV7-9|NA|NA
CASTPRGGPFEKLFF
TGTGCCAGCACCCCTAGGGGGGGGCCTTTTGAAAAACTGTTTTTT
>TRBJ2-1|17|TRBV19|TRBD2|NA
CASSIQLAGSSYNEQFF
TGTGCCAGTAGTATTCAACTAGCGGGATCCTCCTACAATGAGCAGTTCTTC
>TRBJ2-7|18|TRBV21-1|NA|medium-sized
CASSKAKRTGVNSYEQYF
TGTGCCAGCAGCAAAGCTAAACGGACAGGAGTCAACTCCTACGAGCAGTACTTC
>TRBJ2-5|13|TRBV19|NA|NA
CASSSPGRETQYF
TGTGCCAGTAGCTCCCCAGGGAGGGAGACCCAGTACTTC
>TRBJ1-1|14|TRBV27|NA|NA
CASSFRERSTEAFF
TGTGCCAGCAGTTTCCGGGAAAGAAGCACTGAAGCTTTCTTT
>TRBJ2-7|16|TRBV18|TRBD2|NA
CASSPRDSGSSDEQYF
TGTGCCAGCTCACCACGGGATAGCGGGAGTTCCGACGAGCAGTACTTC
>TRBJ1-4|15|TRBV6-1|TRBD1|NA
CASSDRGRPNEKLFF
TGTGCCAGCAGTGACAGGGGGCGACCTAATGAAAAACTGTTTTTT
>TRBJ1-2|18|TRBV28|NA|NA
CASSLFGTARGLNYGYTF
TGTGCCAGCAGTTTGTTCGGGACCGCGAGGGGGTTGAACTATGGCTACACCTTC
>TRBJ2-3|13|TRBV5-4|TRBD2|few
CATRTSGRDTQYF
TGTGCCACCAGGACTAGCGGGAGGGATACGCAGTATTTT
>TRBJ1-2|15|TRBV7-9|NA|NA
CASTTAWGRGYGYTF
TGTGCCAGCACAACCGCATGGGGGAGGGGCTATGGCTACACCTTC
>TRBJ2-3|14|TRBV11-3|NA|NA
CASSAFTSSDTQYF
TGTGCCAGCAGCGCCTTTACTAGTTCAGATACGCAGTATTTT
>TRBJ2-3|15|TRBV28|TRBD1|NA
CASRGTDGGTDTQYF
TGTGCCAGCAGGGGGACAGACGGAGGCACAGATACGCAGTATTTT
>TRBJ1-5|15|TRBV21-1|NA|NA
CASLRGRYSNQPQHF
TGTGCCAGCCTTAGGGGCCGGTATAGCAATCAGCCCCAGCATTTT
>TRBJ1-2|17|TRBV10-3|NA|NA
CAISESGAGIGLYGYTF
TGTGCCATCAGTGAGTCCGGAGCGGGGATAGGGCTCTATGGCTACACCTTC
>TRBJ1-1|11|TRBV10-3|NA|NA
CAISGGTEAFF
TGTGCCATCAGTGGGGGTACTGAAGCTTTCTTT